What follows are 17 T cell receptor beta chains derived from one specimen sequenced in a study of PD-1 blockade in classical Hodgkin lymphoma. The table came from immunoSEQ multiplex PCR; TCRdb's copy has only in-frame clones and leaves some out. The sample shows 18,000 or so clones, approximately 70% of them seen only once. Time point indicated: cycle 4 day 1 (C4D1), after about 6 weeks of nivolumab. Each and every patient relapsed after autologous stem cell transplantation, and patients got differing brentuximab vedotin exposure. The CD4+ T cells used were purified from thawed PBMCs through magnetic negative selection. Here the sequenced sample was CD4+ T cells from blood, taken before the fourth cycle of nivolumab. The source of these receptors is a human donor with classical Hodgkin lymphoma.

This clone has more than one count but fewer than ten. The J gene is TRBJ2-7, the V gene TRBV18; D gene uncertain. CDR3 length: 12 residues. The V gene lost 4 bases and the J gene lost 2 bases, with 6 bases spanning the gap. Germline V gene sequence: CDR1 KGHSH, CDR2 LQKENI. The CDR3 nucleotides read TGTGCCAGCTCACTGCAGACCTACGAGCAGTACTTC. Its translation: CASSLQTYEQYF.

This chain links TRBV5-1 with TRBJ2-3; 9 bases map to TRBD2. Germline assignment: CDR1 SGHRS and CDR2 YFSETQ. This CDR3 has 17 amino acids. Trimming removed 0 bases from V and 2 bases from J; junction bases left unmatched: 7. The CDR3 loop is CASSLGPSGVPTDTQYF. The CDR3 DNA is TGCGCCAGCAGCTTGGGGCCTAGCGGGGTACCCACAGATACGCAGTATTTT.

Only a few counts were recorded for this clone. The V call is TRBV5-4, the J call TRBJ1-2; D gene unclear. Per the germline V gene, CDR1 is SGHNT and CDR2 is YYREEE (reference sequence). The length of the CDR3 is 14 residues. V dropped 3 bases and J dropped 7 bases, with 16 bases sitting between them. CDR3 nucleotides: TGTGCCAGCAGCTCGTTCTGGGAACGAGGTGGCTACACCTTC. Encoded protein: CASSSFWERGGYTF.

This chain connects TRBV9 to TRBJ1-2; TRBD1 might be the D (5 bases). CDR1 and CDR2 (germline): SGDLS, YYNGEE. Trimming cost V 4 bases and J 3 bases, with 16 bases left between them. The CDR3 loop spans 15 amino acids. The DNA of the CDR3 is TGTGCCAGCAGCCCCCCAATAGGGGCCGACTATGGCTACACCTTC. Its translation is CASSPPIGADYGYTF.

The chain joins TRBV5-1 to TRBJ1-1; 10 bases agree with TRBD1. Germline loops: CDR1 SGHRS, CDR2 YFSETQ. The trim removed 3 bases at V and 3 bases at J, leaving 5 bases unmatched. The CDR3 has 15 residues. CDR3 nucleotide sequence: TGCGCCAGCAGCTCGACAGGGGGCAGGTACACTGAAGCTTTCTTT. It translates to CASSSTGGRYTEAFF.

The chain uses TRBV11-3 and TRBJ1-1; TRBD1 might be the D (5 bases). CDR1 is SGHNT and CDR2 is YENEEA in the germline V gene. V lost 3 bases, J lost 4 bases, and 6 bases lay in between. There are 12 residues in the CDR3. CDR3 DNA sequence: TGTGCCAGCAGCTTCGGGGCCACTGAAGCTTTCTTT. It specifies CASSFGATEAFF.

This clone was found a few times. This chain links TRBV29-1 with TRBJ1-2; D call uncertain. Trimming took 2 bases from V and 7 from J, leaving 5 bases between them. The CDR3 totals 10 residues. In germline, CDR1 is SQVTM, CDR2 ANQGSEA. This CDR3 reads CSVERAGYTF. CDR3 nucleotide sequence: TGCAGCGTTGAAAGGGCTGGCTACACCTTC.

The CDR3 loop is CASSLVGLLAKNIQYF. The CDR3 nucleotides read TGTGCCAGCAGCTTAGTGGGGTTGTTGGCCAAAAACATTCAGTACTTC. The rearrangement joins TRBV7-2 to TRBJ2-4; D is unclear. The germline V gene has CDR1 SGHTA and CDR2 FQGNSA. Trimming removed 1 base at V and 1 base at J, with 11 bases between. The CDR3 extends over 16 amino acids.

The chain employs TRBV4-3 and TRBJ1-1; the D gene is possibly TRBD1 (5 bases). CDR3 length: 15 amino acids. The germline V gene encodes CDR1 LGHNA and CDR2 YSLEER. V shed 1 base and J shed 5 bases, with 14 bases lying between them. The CDR3 nucleotides read TGCGCCAGCAGCCAAGGGTCGGGGGACGGGACTGAAGCTTTCTTT. Protein product: CASSQGSGDGTEAFF.

The V gene is TRBV4-2, the J gene TRBJ1-2; D may be TRBD1 (5 bases). The CDR3 has 13 amino acids. V dropped 1 base and J dropped 7 bases, with 10 bases sitting between them. From germline, CDR1 is LGHNA and CDR2 YNFKEQ. The DNA for the CDR3 is TGTGCCAGCAGCCAAGGGGGGGGAACTGGCTACACCTTC. Its protein is CASSQGGGTGYTF.

This rearrangement joins TRBV6-5 to TRBJ1-2; TRBD1 matches at 9 bases. The CDR3 is 13 amino acids. V gave up 7 bases and J gave up 2 bases; unmatched junction bases: 2. Germline CDR1 MNHEY, CDR2 SVGAGI. This CDR3 reads CASKGTGNYGYTF. The CDR3 nucleotides read TGTGCCAGCAAAGGGACAGGGAACTATGGCTACACCTTC.

The CDR3 reads CASTGQGGPRSGANVLTF. CDR3 DNA sequence: TGTGCCAGCACCGGACAGGGGGGTCCCCGCTCTGGGGCCAACGTCCTGACTTTC. The chain joins TRBV7-3 to TRBJ2-6; the match to TRBD1 covers 10 bases. V shed 7 bases and J 0 bases; nucleotides not matched to a gene: 9. Germline loops: CDR1 SGHTA, CDR2 FQGTGA. The CDR3 totals 18 residues.

This chain links TRBV5-4 with TRBJ2-3; 7 positions match TRBD1. With 4 bases clipped from V and 2 bases from J, the junction kept 10 bases outside the gene matches. The CDR3 runs to 16 residues. Per the germline V gene, CDR1 is SGHNT and CDR2 is YYREEE (reference sequence). The CDR3 DNA reads as TGTGCCAGCAGCGGTAGCAGACAGGGATCCACAGATACGCAGTATTTT. Encoded protein: CASSGSRQGSTDTQYF.

The rearrangement uses TRBV11-3 and TRBJ2-5; 8 bases are a match to TRBD2. With 3 bases clipped from V and 7 bases from J, the junction kept 10 bases outside the gene matches. Germline V gene sequence: CDR1 SGHNT, CDR2 YENEEA. The CDR3 is made up of 15 amino acids. This chain's CDR3 is CASSFNLAGMGTQYF. The CDR3 DNA sequence: TGTGCCAGCAGCTTTAACCTAGCGGGTATGGGGACCCAGTACTTC.

This chain joins TRBV18 and TRBJ2-1; TRBD1 matches 7 bases. The CDR3 has 16 residues. Trimming took 4 bases from V and 4 from J; bases not matched to a gene: 10. Germline-derived CDR1 and CDR2 are KGHSH and LQKENI. The CDR3 protein is CASSLRTSDRYNEQFF. Here the CDR3 DNA reads TGTGCCAGCTCACTCCGGACTTCGGACAGGTACAATGAGCAGTTCTTC.

This chain links TRBV5-8 with TRBJ2-5, with D possibly TRBD2 on 7 matching bases. The CDR3 extends over 15 amino acids. Germline CDR1 and CDR2: SGHTS and YDEGEE. Trimming stripped 7 bases from V and 5 bases from J, with 21 bases between. The CDR3 DNA reads as TGTGCCAGCGCGGGATGGGGGGGGCCTAGGGAGACCCAGTACTTC. Residues: CASAGWGGPRETQYF.

The gene calls are TRBV7-7 and TRBJ1-1; 9 positions agree with TRBD1. The trim removed 5 bases at V and 5 bases at J, leaving 3 bases unmatched. This CDR3 is built from 13 residues. CDR1 and CDR2 (germline): SSHAT, FNYEAQ (reference sequence). The DNA for the CDR3 is TGTGCCAGCAGCCGGGACAGGGAGACTGAAGCTTTCTTT. As protein: CASSRDRETEAFF.